This paragraph covers one T cell receptor beta chain sequence. The sample is drawn from a study of cytomegalovirus exposure and HLA in healthy donors. The ends were cut back, 10 bases at V and 5 bases at J, with 20 bases in the middle. The CDR3 spans 14 residues. Germline V gives CDR1 SNHLY, CDR2 FYNNEI. This PCR relied on a set of 60 Vbeta primers and 13 Jbeta primers. Sequencing was performed with immunoSEQ multiplex PCR; in TCRdb, only in-frame clones are kept and a portion is missing. The repertoire holds 150,000 or so clones, with roughly 75% as singletons. The origin of this receptor is a man aged 18 to 29 in good health and CMV-seropositive. The sequencing input was PBMCs. The chain is built from TRBV2 and TRBJ2-5; D might be TRBD2 (7 bases). The CDR3 DNA reads TGTGCCACCGCTTCTCGGGGGGCGTTGGAGACCCAGTACTTC. It yields the protein CATASRGALETQYF.